Sequencing of this TCR beta chain was carried out in a study of T cells after yellow fever vaccination. J gave up 9 bases and V 2 bases, and 7 bases lay outside the gene matches. Per germline, CDR1 SGHRS and CDR2 YFSETQ. The CDR3 spans 15 residues. The sample holds a few counts of this clonotype. TCRdb passed the 5' RACE reads through MiXCR, listing each CDR3 protein once. The table lists 100,000 to 150,000 distinct CDR3 sequences, 7.5% to 10% of them singletons. The TCR sequence derives from a man between 18 and 29 years old who received the YFV17D yellow fever vaccine. The sequencing here drew on CD8+ T cells sorted from PBMCs, taken on the day of the yellow fever booster vaccination. The V call is TRBV5-1, the J call TRBJ2-1; 11 bases map to TRBD2. This CDR3 reads CASSFRLAGFGEQFF. The CDR3, as DNA: TGCGCCAGCAGCTTTCGACTAGCGGGGTTTGGTGAGCAGTTCTTC.